The clone carrying this TCR beta chain occurred a few times. The antigen remains undetermined. The CDR3 contains 13 residues. V was clipped by 3 bases and J by 6 bases, with 13 bases between them. Germline CDR1 and CDR2: SQVTM and ANQGSEA. These data are taken from a study of Graves' ophthalmopathy and Graves' hyperthyroidism. RNA transcripts were the source from which TCR beta CDR3 regions were amplified. Second-round multiplex PCR came after a first-round RT-PCR that employed HTBI primers. TCRdb reanalysed the multiplex PCR reads using MiXCR and keeps one entry per CDR3 protein. The repertoire holds about 700,000 distinct CDR3 sequences, with over 40% as singletons. Overall study results and limits: In separating ophthalmopathy from stable hyperthyroidism, a 13-signature model achieved roughly 90% sensitivity and around 80% specificity.

This chain connects TRBV29-1 to TRBJ2-3, with D possibly matching TRBD2 (5 bases). The TCR comes from an adult man with Graves' ophthalmopathy. Specimen: peripheral blood. The CDR3, as DNA: TGCAGCGTTGATCGGGGAACTTCTGATACGCAGTATTTT. Translating it yields CSVDRGTSDTQYF.